The present entry profiles one T cell receptor (beta chain) with its context. These data come from a study of blood T cell repertoires in COVID-19. Overall study context: The origin of the acute and convalescent COVID-19 samples was the United States, Italy and Spain. PBMCs, B-cell-depleted T cells, or T cells were the source of the cDNA or gDNA that made up the material.

CDR3 length equals 15 residues. Trimming cost V 11 bases and J 0 bases; bases outside gene matches: 8. CDR1 and CDR2 (germline): LNHDA, SQIVND (reference sequence). In the study's own analysis: Researchers report that nucleated cell counts were estimated from reference gene primer amplification. Sequencing used immunoSEQ multiplex PCR; TCRdb keeps in-frame clones, though not all of them. D and trimming come from the DNA, and the V and J calls and clone size come from that table. The repertoire includes about 220,000 clones, roughly 82% of them detected once, and about 9% sits in the top ten. Sequencing was done on a sample of peripheral blood. This clonotype was obtained from a man aged 50 or older with active or convalescent COVID-19. This chain connects TRBV19 to TRBJ2-1; TRBD1 matches 9 bases. The CDR3 protein is CAGGTGRISYNEQFF. For the CDR3, the DNA is TGTGCCGGGGGGACAGGGCGCATCTCCTACAATGAGCAGTTCTTC.